Presented here are 6 T cell receptor beta chains from one specimen sequenced in a study of cytotoxic CD8 clonotypes in ibrutinib-treated CLL. The data were produced by immunoSEQ multiplex PCR, yet TCRdb's version contains in-frame clones alone and is incomplete. The table records under 75,000 clones, over 60% of them present only once. The sample in question was PBMCs, obtained after 12 months of ibrutinib treatment. These receptors were taken from a human donor with chronic lymphocytic leukemia.

The chain has TRBV7-3 and TRBJ2-2; possible D gene TRBD2, 5 bases. Germline CDR1 reads SGHTA; CDR2 reads FQGTGA. This CDR3 has 15 residues. V was trimmed by 5 bases and J by 5 bases, leaving 15 bases between them. The CDR3 reads CASSREEARTGELFF. The CDR3 DNA reads TGTGCCAGCAGCAGAGAGGAGGCAAGGACCGGGGAGCTGTTTTTT.

The gene calls are TRBV7-7 and TRBJ2-1, with 13 positions matching TRBD2. V lost 1 base, J lost 7 bases, and 10 bases stayed unmatched. The germline V gene has CDR1 SSHAT and CDR2 FNYEAQ (reference sequence). This CDR3 is 18 amino acids long. The CDR3 nucleotides are TGTGCCAGCAGCTTAGGTCCCTTACTAGCGGGAGGGAGAAATGAGCAGTTCTTC. It encodes CASSLGPLLAGGRNEQFF.

The gene calls are TRBV7-6 and TRBJ2-1, with 14 bases that match TRBD2. With 5 bases clipped from V and 10 bases from J, the junction kept 7 bases outside the gene matches. The CDR3 is made up of 15 amino acids. Germline assignment: CDR1 SGHVS and CDR2 FNYEAQ. CDR3 amino acids: CASSAGTSGSREQFF. CDR3 nucleotides: TGTGCCAGCAGCGCCGGGACTAGCGGGAGTAGAGAGCAGTTCTTC.

CDR3 loop: CASSPEGDTQYF. CDR3 coding DNA: TGCGCCAGCAGCCCTGAAGGGGATACGCAGTATTTT. The chain joins TRBV5-1 to TRBJ2-3; D call uncertain. The V and J ends lost 4 bases and 6 bases respectively, with 9 bases between them. The CDR3 is made up of 12 amino acids. Germline V lookup: CDR1 SGHRS, CDR2 YFSETQ.

Only one count was recorded for this clone. V usage is TRBV10-3 and J usage is TRBJ2-7; 8 positions agree with TRBD2. V shed 3 bases and J 9 bases; nucleotides not matched to a gene: 7. The CDR3 spans 13 residues. Germline V gives CDR1 ENHRY, CDR2 SYGVKD. Here the CDR3 reads CAISEQALAGQYF. As DNA, the CDR3 is TGTGCCATCAGTGAACAGGCCCTAGCGGGGCAGTACTTC.

CDR3 in DNA: TGTGCCAGCAGCCCAGACAGGAGCACCTACAATGAGCAGTTCTTC. As protein: CASSPDRSTYNEQFF. The rearrangement links TRBV7-6 to TRBJ2-1; perhaps TRBD1 as D (6 bases). Germline loops: CDR1 SGHVS, CDR2 FNYEAQ. Trimming removed 5 bases from V and 2 bases from J, with 13 bases in between. The CDR3 sequence is 15 residues long.